This T cell receptor beta chain was found in a study of T cell responses to AZD1222 COVID-19 vaccine. Only in-frame clones appear in the TCRdb table, and some are missing; sequencing was by immunoSEQ multiplex PCR. The sample lists more than 70,000 clones, 85% to 90% occurring once. The CDR3 extends over 14 amino acids. Germline CDR1 MNHEY, CDR2 SVGAGI. Trimming left V 8 bases short and J 2 bases short, with 15 bases between. Overall study results and limits: Baseline testing showed seropositivity in only five to seven AZD1222 recipients. Females made up more of the donors, who were largely white British, and clonal diversity may have come out too low. Sampling captured repertoires only after the peak T cell response. Reportedly, close to half of spike-specific TCRs are directed against unmutated variant regions.

On this clone itself: Its antigen is unknown.

The clonotype comes from an adult who received the AZD1222 COVID-19 vaccine. This material consisted of peripheral blood, taken 28 days after the second AZD1222 dose. The chain carries TRBV6-5 and TRBJ1-1, with unresolved D. CDR3 residues: CASRPADRNTEAFF. Written as DNA, the CDR3 is TGTGCCAGCCGTCCTGCTGACCGAAACACTGAAGCTTTCTTT.